The rows below give T cell receptor beta chains drawn from one sample of a study of T cells in Graves' hyperthyroidism and ophthalmopathy. TCRdb independently ran MiXCR on the multiplex PCR reads; one entry per CDR3 protein. This table holds 350,000 to 400,000 distinct CDR3 sequences, approximately 14% found once. The sample taken for sequencing was blood. These receptors originate from a woman in her sixties or seventies with Graves' hyperthyroidism. The CDR3 runs from the conserved cysteine through the conserved F or W. The D gene is left open where the match is weak. Expanded clones are given a class, and other clones once, few, many or no size at all.

j_call: TRBJ1-1; v_call: TRBV12-3/TRBV12-4; d_call: NA; clone_size: many; cdr3_nt: TGTGCCAGCAGTTTAGCCTCGGCTGAAGCTTTCTTT; cdr3_aa: CASSLASAEAFF
j_call: TRBJ2-5; v_call: TRBV11-2; d_call: NA; clone_size: many; cdr3_nt: TGTGCCAGCAGCTTAGGGGTTGGACAGCAAGAGACCCAGTACTTC; cdr3_aa: CASSLGVGQQETQYF
j_call: TRBJ2-1; v_call: TRBV3-1; d_call: TRBD2; clone_size: many; cdr3_nt: TGTGCCAGCAGCCAACTAGCGGGAGGTGAGCAGTTCTTC; cdr3_aa: CASSQLAGGEQFF
j_call: TRBJ2-1; v_call: TRBV7-3; d_call: NA; clone_size: few; cdr3_nt: TGTGCCAGCAGCTTGCGCGGTTTCAGCTCCTACGAGCAGTTCTTC; cdr3_aa: CASSLRGFSSYEQFF
j_call: TRBJ2-7; v_call: TRBV20-1; d_call: TRBD2; clone_size: many; cdr3_nt: TGCAGTGCTAGGACTAGCGGCTACTACGAGCAGTACTTC; cdr3_aa: CSARTSGYYEQYF
j_call: TRBJ1-5; v_call: TRBV6-1; d_call: TRBD1; clone_size: few; cdr3_nt: TGTGCCAGCAGTGGAGGACAGGGGGCTCAGCCCCAGCATTTT; cdr3_aa: CASSGGQGAQPQHF
j_call: TRBJ2-3; v_call: TRBV6-1; d_call: NA; clone_size: many; cdr3_nt: TGTGCCAGCAGTGCAGACTACCTCACAGATACGCAGTATTTT; cdr3_aa: CASSADYLTDTQYF
j_call: TRBJ2-1; v_call: TRBV10-3; d_call: NA; clone_size: NA; cdr3_nt: TGTGCCATCAGTGATGGGGAAGCCGGGCAGTTCTTC; cdr3_aa: CAISDGEAGQFF
j_call: TRBJ2-1; v_call: TRBV11-2; d_call: TRBD1; clone_size: many; cdr3_nt: TGTGCCAGCAAAGTCTGGCAGGGGGTAGGAGATGAGCAGTTCTTC; cdr3_aa: CASKVWQGVGDEQFF
j_call: TRBJ2-5; v_call: TRBV5-8; d_call: NA; clone_size: many; cdr3_nt: TGTGCCAGCAGCTTAACTCCGCCAGCGGAGACCCAGTACTTC; cdr3_aa: CASSLTPPAETQYF
j_call: TRBJ2-7; v_call: TRBV19; d_call: NA; clone_size: NA; cdr3_nt: TGTGCCAGCGGGGGAGGACTACTACTTGAGCAGTACTTC; cdr3_aa: CASGGGLLLEQYF
j_call: TRBJ1-2; v_call: TRBV3-1; d_call: NA; clone_size: few; cdr3_nt: TGTGCCAGCAGCCTGGGCGAGGGCGAAGGCTACACCTTC; cdr3_aa: CASSLGEGEGYTF
j_call: TRBJ1-1; v_call: TRBV19; d_call: NA; clone_size: few; cdr3_nt: TGTGCCAGTGCCGGACGGATTGAAGCTTTCTTT; cdr3_aa: CASAGRIEAFF
j_call: TRBJ2-3; v_call: TRBV2; d_call: TRBD1; clone_size: many; cdr3_nt: TGTGCCAGCAAACCGACAGGGGGTACAGATACGCAGTATTTT; cdr3_aa: CASKPTGGTDTQYF
j_call: TRBJ2-1; v_call: TRBV7-8; d_call: NA; clone_size: NA; cdr3_nt: TGTGCCAGCAGCTTACAAAACCCCGGGTTCGACAATCAGAAGCAGTTCTTC; cdr3_aa: CASSLQNPGFDNQKQFF
j_call: TRBJ2-1; v_call: TRBV24-1; d_call: TRBD1; clone_size: few; cdr3_nt: TGTGCCACCAGTGACTCATTCGGGACAGGGATGAATGAGCAGTTCTTC; cdr3_aa: CATSDSFGTGMNEQFF
j_call: TRBJ2-1; v_call: TRBV2; d_call: TRBD2; clone_size: NA; cdr3_nt: TGTGCCAGCAGGGGGGCTAGCGGGTCTTCCTACAATGAGCAGTTCTTC; cdr3_aa: CASRGASGSSYNEQFF
j_call: TRBJ2-5; v_call: TRBV9; d_call: TRBD2; clone_size: few; cdr3_nt: TGTGCCAGCAGCGCTCCTAAGCGGGAGGGCCGTGAGACCCAGTACTTC; cdr3_aa: CASSAPKREGRETQYF
j_call: TRBJ1-4; v_call: TRBV11-3; d_call: NA; clone_size: NA; cdr3_nt: TGTGCCAGCAGCTTAGTCCGCCGCGGAGAACTGTTTTTT; cdr3_aa: CASSLVRRGELFF
j_call: TRBJ2-1; v_call: TRBV27; d_call: TRBD2; clone_size: many; cdr3_nt: TGTGCCCGGATGAGCGGGGTTTACAATGAGCAGTTCTTC; cdr3_aa: CARMSGVYNEQFF
j_call: TRBJ2-2; v_call: TRBV12-3/TRBV12-4; d_call: NA; clone_size: many; cdr3_nt: TGTGCCAGCAGACAAGCGGGCGGGACCGGGGAGCTGTTTTTT; cdr3_aa: CASRQAGGTGELFF
j_call: TRBJ1-1; v_call: TRBV6-5; d_call: NA; clone_size: many; cdr3_nt: TGTGCCAGCAGTTATGGTCTGGTGAACACTGAAGCTTTCTTT; cdr3_aa: CASSYGLVNTEAFF
j_call: TRBJ2-2; v_call: TRBV27; d_call: NA; clone_size: NA; cdr3_nt: TGTGCCAGCTCGAAGGGCGGCGGGGAGCTGTTTTTT; cdr3_aa: CASSKGGGELFF
j_call: TRBJ2-7; v_call: TRBV3-1; d_call: NA; clone_size: many; cdr3_nt: TGTGCCAGCAGCCCCATGGTGAGCTCCTACGAGCAGTACTTC; cdr3_aa: CASSPMVSSYEQYF
j_call: TRBJ1-5; v_call: TRBV14; d_call: TRBD1; clone_size: many; cdr3_nt: TGTGCCAGCAACCAGGGGGCGGGTCAGCCCCAGCATTTT; cdr3_aa: CASNQGAGQPQHF
j_call: TRBJ2-7; v_call: TRBV11-2; d_call: NA; clone_size: many; cdr3_nt: TGTGCCAGCAGCTTAGTTCGCTCCCCGTGGGAGCAGTACTTC; cdr3_aa: CASSLVRSPWEQYF
j_call: TRBJ1-2; v_call: TRBV12-3/TRBV12-4; d_call: NA; clone_size: few; cdr3_nt: TGTGCCAGTACCCCGGGCAGGTCGAACTATGGCTACACCTTC; cdr3_aa: CASTPGRSNYGYTF
j_call: TRBJ1-6; v_call: TRBV6-2/TRBV6-3; d_call: TRBD1; clone_size: NA; cdr3_nt: TGTGCCGTTCGACAGGGGAATTCACCCCTCCACTTT; cdr3_aa: CAVRQGNSPLHF
j_call: TRBJ2-7; v_call: TRBV20-1; d_call: TRBD2; clone_size: few; cdr3_nt: TGCAGTGCTAGAGGACTAGCGGGAGTCCGCTACGAGCAGTACTTC; cdr3_aa: CSARGLAGVRYEQYF
j_call: TRBJ1-6; v_call: TRBV18; d_call: NA; clone_size: many; cdr3_nt: TGTGCCAGCTCACCCTATCCGGGACATCGTGCCTCTCCCCTCCACTTT; cdr3_aa: CASSPYPGHRASPLHF
j_call: TRBJ2-7; v_call: TRBV12-3/TRBV12-4; d_call: NA; clone_size: NA; cdr3_nt: TGTGCCAGCACCGCAAGTACAGGGCCTCACGAGCAGTACTTC; cdr3_aa: CASTASTGPHEQYF
j_call: TRBJ2-3; v_call: TRBV3-1; d_call: TRBD2; clone_size: many; cdr3_nt: TGTGCCAGCAGGGGACTAGCGGGCACAGATACGCAGTATTTT; cdr3_aa: CASRGLAGTDTQYF
j_call: TRBJ1-5; v_call: TRBV28; d_call: TRBD1; clone_size: many; cdr3_nt: TGTGCCAGCAACCTGGGACAGGGAGATCAGCCCCAGCATTTT; cdr3_aa: CASNLGQGDQPQHF
j_call: TRBJ2-4; v_call: TRBV2; d_call: NA; clone_size: many; cdr3_nt: TGTGCCAGCAGTGCGCGGTTTCAAGCCAAAAACATTCAGTACTTC; cdr3_aa: CASSARFQAKNIQYF
j_call: TRBJ1-4; v_call: TRBV6-5; d_call: TRBD1; clone_size: NA; cdr3_nt: TGTGCCAGCAGTTACTCGGGACAGGCCACTGCTAATGAAAAACTGTTTTTT; cdr3_aa: CASSYSGQATANEKLFF
j_call: TRBJ1-4; v_call: TRBV2; d_call: NA; clone_size: NA; cdr3_nt: TGTGCCTGGGAGGCGGGTGAAAAACTGTTTTTT; cdr3_aa: CAWEAGEKLFF
j_call: TRBJ2-7; v_call: TRBV6-1; d_call: TRBD2; clone_size: many; cdr3_nt: TGTGCCAGCAGTGCGGGACTAGGGGACTACGAGCAGTACTTC; cdr3_aa: CASSAGLGDYEQYF
j_call: TRBJ2-2; v_call: TRBV2; d_call: NA; clone_size: NA; cdr3_nt: TGTGCCAGCACTTACAGGGGGGGTGCCGGGGAGCTGTTTTTT; cdr3_aa: CASTYRGGAGELFF
j_call: TRBJ2-3; v_call: TRBV13; d_call: NA; clone_size: once; cdr3_nt: TGTGCCAGCCTCTCCGGGACAGGAGTACGCGGGCGGGAGACAGATACGCAGTATTTT; cdr3_aa: CASLSGTGVRGRETDTQYF
j_call: TRBJ2-5; v_call: TRBV12-3/TRBV12-4; d_call: TRBD2; clone_size: many; cdr3_nt: TGTGCCAGCAAGGTAGCGGGAGTGGGAGAGACCCAGTACTTC; cdr3_aa: CASKVAGVGETQYF
j_call: TRBJ2-5; v_call: TRBV2; d_call: NA; clone_size: many; cdr3_nt: TGTGCCAGCACCCGAGCCGGAGTCCAAGAGACCCAGTACTTC; cdr3_aa: CASTRAGVQETQYF
j_call: TRBJ1-1; v_call: TRBV12-3/TRBV12-4; d_call: TRBD1; clone_size: NA; cdr3_nt: TGTGCCAGCAGTTTGGCAGGGGGCGTTGTCACTGAAGCTTTCTTT; cdr3_aa: CASSLAGGVVTEAFF
j_call: TRBJ2-2; v_call: TRBV30; d_call: NA; clone_size: few; cdr3_nt: TGTGCCTGGGGGCCCGGGGGCATGCTGTTTTTT; cdr3_aa: CAWGPGGMLFF
j_call: TRBJ2-5; v_call: TRBV7-8; d_call: TRBD2; clone_size: few; cdr3_nt: TGTGCCAGTATCCCTATCGGGGGACTAGCGGCAAAAGAGACCCAGTACTTC; cdr3_aa: CASIPIGGLAAKETQYF
j_call: TRBJ1-2; v_call: TRBV5-4; d_call: NA; clone_size: NA; cdr3_nt: TGTGCCAGCAGCTTGGCGTTTGGCCAGGGTAACTATGGCTACACCTTC; cdr3_aa: CASSLAFGQGNYGYTF
j_call: TRBJ2-7; v_call: TRBV19; d_call: TRBD2; clone_size: few; cdr3_nt: TGTGCCAGTAGGCCTAGCGGGAGGGTAGATGAGCAGTACTTC; cdr3_aa: CASRPSGRVDEQYF